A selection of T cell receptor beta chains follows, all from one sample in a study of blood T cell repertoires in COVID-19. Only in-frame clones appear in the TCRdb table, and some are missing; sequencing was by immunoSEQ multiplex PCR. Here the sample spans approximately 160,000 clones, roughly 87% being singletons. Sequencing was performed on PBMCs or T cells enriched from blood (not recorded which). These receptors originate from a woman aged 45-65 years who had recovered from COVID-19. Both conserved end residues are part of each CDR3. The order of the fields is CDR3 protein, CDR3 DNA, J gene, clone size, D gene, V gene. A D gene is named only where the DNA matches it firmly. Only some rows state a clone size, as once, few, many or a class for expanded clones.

CDR3: CASGGQGLPSNQPQHF
DNA: TGTGCCAGCGGGGGACAGGGTCTCCCTAGCAATCAGCCCCAGCATTTT
J: TRBJ1-5
size: NA
D: TRBD1
V: TRBV28

CDR3: CASSVRPSLSSGNTIYF
DNA: TGCGCCAGCAGTGTCAGGCCGTCGCTCTCCTCTGGAAACACCATATATTTT
J: TRBJ1-3
size: NA
D: NA
V: TRBV10-2

CDR3: CATYTIQGQSYEQYF
DNA: TGTGCCACCTACACAATACAGGGGCAATCCTACGAGCAGTACTTC
J: TRBJ2-7
size: NA
D: TRBD1
V: TRBV6-5

CDR3: CASSYSTRLAGISSYNEQFF
DNA: TGTGCCAGCAGTTACTCCACCAGACTAGCGGGGATAAGCTCCTACAATGAGCAGTTCTTC
J: TRBJ2-1
size: NA
D: TRBD2
V: TRBV6-2/TRBV6-3

CDR3: CASSLEAVKSYEQYF
DNA: TGTGCCAGCAGTCTCGAAGCGGTTAAATCCTACGAGCAGTACTTC
J: TRBJ2-7
size: once
D: NA
V: TRBV28

CDR3: CAWGTRSGNTIYF
DNA: TGTGCCTGGGGGACAAGGTCTGGAAACACCATATATTTT
J: TRBJ1-3
size: NA
D: NA
V: TRBV30

CDR3: CASSLTRGPHEQYF
DNA: TGTGCCAGCAGCTTAACCAGGGGGCCCCACGAGCAGTACTTC
J: TRBJ2-7
size: NA
D: TRBD1
V: TRBV7-9

CDR3: CASSARTGGNEKLFF
DNA: TGTGCCAGCAGCGCTCGGACAGGGGGGAATGAAAAACTGTTTTTT
J: TRBJ1-4
size: NA
D: TRBD1
V: TRBV9

CDR3: CASSLGQGRETQYF
DNA: TGCGCCAGCAGCCTGGGACAGGGCCGGGAGACCCAGTACTTC
J: TRBJ2-5
size: NA
D: TRBD1
V: TRBV5-1

CDR3: CASSQDRSSNQPQHF
DNA: TGCGCCAGCAGCCAAGATCGGAGTAGCAATCAGCCCCAGCATTTT
J: TRBJ1-5
size: NA
D: NA
V: TRBV4-1

CDR3: CASSCDQPQHF
DNA: TGTGCCAGCAGCTGCGATCAGCCCCAGCATTTT
J: TRBJ1-5
size: NA
D: NA
V: TRBV7-3

CDR3: CASSAQTGGEEQFF
DNA: TGTGCCAGCAGCGCCCAGACAGGGGGCGAAGAGCAGTTCTTC
J: TRBJ2-1
size: NA
D: TRBD1
V: TRBV7-9

CDR3: CASSLSQGGEAFF
DNA: TGTGCCAGCAGCTTATCCCAGGGGGGTGAAGCTTTCTTT
J: TRBJ1-1
size: NA
D: TRBD1
V: TRBV11-3

CDR3: CASSRWGDPGYTF
DNA: TGTGCCAGCAGCCGATGGGGGGATCCAGGCTACACCTTC
J: TRBJ1-2
size: NA
D: NA
V: TRBV5-4

CDR3: CASSDTGNKYF
DNA: TGTGCCAGCAGCGATACAGGGAACAAGTACTTC
J: TRBJ2-7
size: NA
D: NA
V: TRBV7-2

CDR3: CAWSRGLAGVETQYF
DNA: TGTGCCTGGAGTCGGGGACTAGCGGGAGTGGAGACCCAGTACTTC
J: TRBJ2-5
size: NA
D: TRBD2
V: TRBV30

CDR3: CASSQFSSSGNTIYF
DNA: TGTGCCAGCAGCCAATTCAGTTCCTCTGGAAACACCATATATTTT
J: TRBJ1-3
size: NA
D: NA
V: TRBV14

CDR3: CASSKLAGLAKNIQYF
DNA: TGTGCCAGCAGCAAACTAGCGGGACTAGCCAAAAACATTCAGTACTTC
J: TRBJ2-4
size: NA
D: TRBD2
V: TRBV5-6

CDR3: CASSASGKAGYEQYF
DNA: TGTGCCAGCAGCGCGAGCGGGAAGGCGGGGTACGAGCAGTACTTC
J: TRBJ2-7
size: NA
D: TRBD2
V: TRBV5-4

CDR3: CASSYSDRANSPLHF
DNA: TGTGCCAGCAGTTACTCGGACAGGGCTAATTCACCCCTCCACTTT
J: TRBJ1-6
size: NA
D: TRBD1
V: TRBV6-5

CDR3: CASSGLDRAYTF
DNA: TGTGCCAGCAGTGGGTTGGACAGAGCCTACACCTTC
J: TRBJ1-2
size: NA
D: NA
V: TRBV27

CDR3: CASSTNRADTQYF
DNA: TGTGCCAGCAGCACAAACAGGGCAGATACGCAGTATTTT
J: TRBJ2-3
size: once
D: NA
V: TRBV5-6

CDR3: CASSQRMAWGYTEAFF
DNA: TGTGCCAGCAGCCAACGAATGGCGTGGGGCTACACTGAAGCTTTCTTT
J: TRBJ1-1
size: NA
D: NA
V: TRBV3-1/TRBV3-2

CDR3: CASSPPSSDEQFF
DNA: TGTGCCAGCAGCCCTCCTAGTAGCGATGAGCAGTTCTTC
J: TRBJ2-1
size: medium-sized
D: NA
V: TRBV5-4

CDR3: CASSPLGTGMNSPLHF
DNA: TGTGCCAGCAGTCCCCTAGGGACAGGGATGAATTCACCCCTCCACTTT
J: TRBJ1-6
size: NA
D: TRBD1
V: TRBV28

CDR3: CASSQVASGYSYNEQFF
DNA: TGTGCCAGCAGCCAAGTCGCCAGCGGGTACTCCTACAATGAGCAGTTCTTC
J: TRBJ2-1
size: once
D: NA
V: TRBV3-1/TRBV3-2

CDR3: CASSRGLAGGTGTDTQYF
DNA: TGTGCCAGCAGCCGGGGACTAGCGGGGGGAACGGGCACAGATACGCAGTATTTT
J: TRBJ2-3
size: NA
D: TRBD2
V: TRBV5-8

CDR3: CASSQEGGYEQFF
DNA: TGTGCCAGCAGCCAAGAAGGGGGCTATGAGCAGTTCTTC
J: TRBJ2-1
size: NA
D: TRBD1
V: TRBV3-1/TRBV3-2

CDR3: CASSLGQGSLQQFF
DNA: TGTGCCAGCAGCTTAGGACAGGGGTCCCTTCAGCAGTTCTTC
J: TRBJ2-1
size: NA
D: TRBD1
V: TRBV11-3

CDR3: CASSLAEGADTFF
DNA: TGTGCCAGCAGCTTAGCTGAGGGCGCAGACACTTTCTTT
J: TRBJ1-1
size: NA
D: NA
V: TRBV7-9

CDR3: CASSQVALAEKLFF
DNA: TGCGCCAGCAGCCAAGTGGCCCTGGCTGAAAAACTGTTTTTT
J: TRBJ1-4
size: NA
D: NA
V: TRBV4-1

CDR3: CASSLPESNQPQHF
DNA: TGTGCCAGCAGTCTCCCGGAGTCTAATCAGCCCCAGCATTTT
J: TRBJ1-5
size: NA
D: NA
V: TRBV27

CDR3: CASSFAGGGQTQYF
DNA: TGTGCCAGCAGCTTCGCGGGAGGGGGCCAGACCCAGTACTTC
J: TRBJ2-5
size: NA
D: TRBD2
V: TRBV7-9

CDR3: CASSQEGAGTLSGNTIYF
DNA: TGTGCCAGCAGCCAAGAGGGGGCAGGGACTCTCTCTGGAAACACCATATATTTT
J: TRBJ1-3
size: once
D: TRBD1
V: TRBV7-2

CDR3: CASSLTGDRGEQFF
DNA: TGTGCCAGCAGTCTCACAGGGGACCGAGGTGAGCAGTTCTTC
J: TRBJ2-1
size: NA
D: TRBD1
V: TRBV6-5

CDR3: CAWSVLLLSSGNTIYF
DNA: TGTGCCTGGAGTGTACTCCTCCTTTCCTCTGGAAACACCATATATTTT
J: TRBJ1-3
size: once
D: NA
V: TRBV30

CDR3: CATSNPGGPGANVLTF
DNA: TGTGCCACCTCCAATCCTGGAGGACCCGGGGCCAACGTCCTGACTTTC
J: TRBJ2-6
size: NA
D: NA
V: TRBV19

CDR3: CASSPGGGNQPQHF
DNA: TGTGCCAGCAGTCCCGGGGGGGGCAATCAGCCCCAGCATTTT
J: TRBJ1-5
size: NA
D: NA
V: TRBV28

CDR3: CASSEGGAGREKLFF
DNA: TGTGCCAGTAGTGAAGGCGGCGCGGGTAGAGAAAAACTGTTTTTT
J: TRBJ1-4
size: NA
D: NA
V: TRBV19

CDR3: CASSLGGGRAKNEQFF
DNA: TGTGCCAGCAGCTTGGGAGGCGGGAGGGCCAAGAATGAGCAGTTCTTC
J: TRBJ2-1
size: NA
D: TRBD2
V: TRBV7-2

CDR3: CASSQSPPWDRNTEAFF
DNA: TGCGCCAGCAGTCAATCGCCCCCTTGGGACAGGAACACTGAAGCTTTCTTT
J: TRBJ1-1
size: once
D: TRBD1
V: TRBV23-1

CDR3: CASSIYQTSGTYEQYF
DNA: TGTGCCAGCAGTATCTACCAGACTAGCGGGACCTACGAGCAGTACTTC
J: TRBJ2-7
size: NA
D: TRBD2
V: TRBV28

CDR3: CASSSFGQGELMNTEAFF
DNA: TGTGCCAGCAGTTCCTTTGGACAGGGCGAGCTCATGAACACTGAAGCTTTCTTT
J: TRBJ1-1
size: NA
D: TRBD1
V: TRBV7-9

CDR3: CASSSPTPNEQFF
DNA: TGTGCCAGCTCATCACCGACTCCTAATGAGCAGTTCTTC
J: TRBJ2-1
size: NA
D: NA
V: TRBV18

CDR3: CASSGGTAGEKLFF
DNA: TGCGCCAGCAGCGGCGGGACAGCGGGCGAAAAACTGTTTTTT
J: TRBJ1-4
size: NA
D: TRBD1
V: TRBV5-1

CDR3: CASSRFQGGGSEAFF
DNA: TGTGCCAGCAGCCGATTTCAGGGAGGTGGGTCTGAAGCTTTCTTT
J: TRBJ1-1
size: few
D: NA
V: TRBV14